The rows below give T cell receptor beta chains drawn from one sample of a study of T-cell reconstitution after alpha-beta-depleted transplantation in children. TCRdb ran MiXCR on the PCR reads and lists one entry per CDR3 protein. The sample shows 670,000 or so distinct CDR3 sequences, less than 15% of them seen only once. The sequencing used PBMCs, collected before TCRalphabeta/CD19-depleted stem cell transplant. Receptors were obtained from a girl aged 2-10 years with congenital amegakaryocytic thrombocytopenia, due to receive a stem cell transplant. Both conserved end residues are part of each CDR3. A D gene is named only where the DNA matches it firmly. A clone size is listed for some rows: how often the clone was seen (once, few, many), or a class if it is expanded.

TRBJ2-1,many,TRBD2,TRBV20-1,CSALGGAGGNEQFF,TGCAGTGCCTTAGGAGGAGCGGGAGGCAATGAGCAGTTCTTC
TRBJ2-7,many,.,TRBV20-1,CSAIPHLARTYEQYF,TGCAGTGCTATCCCACACTTAGCGAGGACCTACGAGCAGTACTTC
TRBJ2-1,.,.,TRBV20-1,CSATPAKPPYNEQFF,TGCAGTGCCACTCCCGCGAAGCCCCCCTACAATGAGCAGTTCTTC
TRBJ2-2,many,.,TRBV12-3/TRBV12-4,CASSLYGELFF,TGTGCCAGCAGTTTATATGGGGAGCTGTTTTTT
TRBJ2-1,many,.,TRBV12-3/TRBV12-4,CASSLIGAEQFF,TGTGCCAGCAGTTTAATCGGGGCTGAGCAGTTCTTC
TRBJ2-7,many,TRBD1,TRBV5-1,CASSLNGQAHYEQYF,TGCGCCAGCAGCCTGAACGGACAGGCCCACTACGAGCAGTACTTC
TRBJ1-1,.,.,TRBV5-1,CASSDDMNTEAFF,TGCGCCAGCAGCGACGACATGAACACTGAAGCTTTCTTT
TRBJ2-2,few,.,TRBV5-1,CASSLIVGVGGTGELFF,TGCGCCAGCAGCCTAATCGTAGGTGTCGGGGGCACCGGGGAGCTGTTTTTT
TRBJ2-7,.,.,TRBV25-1,CASQRLGGSYEQYF,TGTGCCAGCCAACGGTTGGGCGGCTCCTACGAGCAGTACTTC
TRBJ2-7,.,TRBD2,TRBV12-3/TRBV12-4,CASRLTSGSGEQYF,TGTGCCAGCAGACTGACTAGCGGGAGCGGCGAGCAGTACTTC
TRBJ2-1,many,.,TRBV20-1,CSAPYGDIEDHEQFF,TGCAGTGCTCCTTATGGGGACATAGAGGATCATGAGCAGTTCTTC
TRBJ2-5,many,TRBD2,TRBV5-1,CASSLGLAGVVETQYF,TGCGCCAGCAGCTTGGGATTAGCGGGAGTCGTTGAGACCCAGTACTTC
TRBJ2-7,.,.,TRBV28,CASSSRTSRGSEQYF,TGTGCCAGCAGTTCCCGGACTAGCAGGGGGAGCGAGCAGTACTTC
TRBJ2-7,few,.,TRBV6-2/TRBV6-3,CASSYGGGPYEQYF,TGTGCCAGCAGTTACGGCGGGGGCCCCTACGAGCAGTACTTC
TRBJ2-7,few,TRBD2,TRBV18,CASSPLSSGSAEQYF,TGTGCCAGCTCACCACTATCTAGCGGGAGTGCAGAGCAGTACTTC
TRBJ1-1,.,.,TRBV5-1,CASSSHPGPNRYTEAFF,TGCGCCAGCAGCTCCCATCCCGGACCGAACCGTTACACTGAAGCTTTCTTT
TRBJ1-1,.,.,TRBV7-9,CASSLVGDMNTEAFF,TGTGCCAGCAGCTTAGTAGGAGATATGAACACTGAAGCTTTCTTT